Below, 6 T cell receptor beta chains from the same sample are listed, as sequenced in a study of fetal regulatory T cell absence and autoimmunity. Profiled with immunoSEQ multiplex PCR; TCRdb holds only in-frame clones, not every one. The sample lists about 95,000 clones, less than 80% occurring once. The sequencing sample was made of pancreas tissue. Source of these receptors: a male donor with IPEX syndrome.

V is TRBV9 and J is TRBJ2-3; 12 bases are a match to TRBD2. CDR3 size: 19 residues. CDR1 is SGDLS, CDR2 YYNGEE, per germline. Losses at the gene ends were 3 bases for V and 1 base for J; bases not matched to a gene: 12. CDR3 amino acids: CASSASPLASGGGTDTQYF. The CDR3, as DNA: TGTGCCAGCAGCGCCAGTCCCCTGGCTAGCGGGGGGGGCACAGATACGCAGTATTTT.

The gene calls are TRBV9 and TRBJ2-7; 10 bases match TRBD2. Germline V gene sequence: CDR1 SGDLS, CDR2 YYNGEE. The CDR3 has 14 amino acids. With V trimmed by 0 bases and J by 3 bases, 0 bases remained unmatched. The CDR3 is CASSVASGGYEQYF. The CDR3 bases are TGTGCCAGCAGCGTAGCTAGCGGGGGCTACGAGCAGTACTTC. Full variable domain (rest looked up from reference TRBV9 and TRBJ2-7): DSGVTQTPKHLITATGQRVTLRCSPRSGDLSVYWYQQSLDQGLQFLIQYYNGEERAKGNILERFSAQQFPDLHSELNLSSLELGDSALYFCASSVASGGYEQYFGPGTRLTVT.

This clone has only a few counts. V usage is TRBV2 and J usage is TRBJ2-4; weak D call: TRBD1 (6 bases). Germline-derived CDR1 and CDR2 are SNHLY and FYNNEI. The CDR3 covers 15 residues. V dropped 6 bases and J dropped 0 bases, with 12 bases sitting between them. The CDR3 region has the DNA TGTGCCAGCAGAGATCCGGACAGAGCCAAAAACATTCAGTACTTC. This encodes CASRDPDRAKNIQYF.

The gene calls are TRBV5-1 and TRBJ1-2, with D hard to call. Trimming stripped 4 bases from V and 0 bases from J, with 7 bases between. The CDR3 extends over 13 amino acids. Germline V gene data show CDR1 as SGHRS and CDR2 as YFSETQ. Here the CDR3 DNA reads TGCGCCAGCAGCCCGGGGACTAACTATGGCTACACCTTC. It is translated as CASSPGTNYGYTF.

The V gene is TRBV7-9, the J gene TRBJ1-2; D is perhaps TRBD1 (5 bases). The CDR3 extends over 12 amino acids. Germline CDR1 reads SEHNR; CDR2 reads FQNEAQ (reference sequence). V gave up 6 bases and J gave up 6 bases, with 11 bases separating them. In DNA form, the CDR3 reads TGTGCCAGCAGACATCAGGGAGATGGCTACACCTTC. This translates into CASRHQGDGYTF.

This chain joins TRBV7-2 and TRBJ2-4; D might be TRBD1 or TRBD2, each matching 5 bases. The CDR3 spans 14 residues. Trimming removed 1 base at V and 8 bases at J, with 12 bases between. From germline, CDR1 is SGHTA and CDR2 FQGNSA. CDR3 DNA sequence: TGTGCCAGCAGCTTAGGGGGGACGGGTCACATTCAGTACTTC. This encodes CASSLGGTGHIQYF.